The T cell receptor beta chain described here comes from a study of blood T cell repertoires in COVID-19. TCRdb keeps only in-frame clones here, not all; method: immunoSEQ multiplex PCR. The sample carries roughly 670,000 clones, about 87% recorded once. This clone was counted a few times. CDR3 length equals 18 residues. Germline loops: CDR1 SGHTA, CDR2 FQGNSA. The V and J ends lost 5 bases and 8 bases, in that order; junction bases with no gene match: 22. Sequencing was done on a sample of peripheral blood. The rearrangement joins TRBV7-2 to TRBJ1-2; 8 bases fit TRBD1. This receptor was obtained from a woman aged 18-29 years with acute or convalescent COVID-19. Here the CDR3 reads CASSPGGAGTGVLSGYTF. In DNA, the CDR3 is TGTGCCAGCAGCCCAGGGGGGGCGGGGACAGGCGTCCTTAGCGGCTACACCTTC.